Only a few counts were recorded for the clone carrying this TCR beta chain. The antigen is undetermined. Researchers attached unique molecular identifiers to individual cDNA molecules. TCRdb recomputed calls from the 5' RACE reads with MiXCR, one row per CDR3 protein. Of tens of thousands of distinct CDR3 sequences detected, 12% appear once; the ten largest clones hold more than 6.5%. The sample is drawn from a study of early T cells in non-severe SARS-CoV-2 infection. Looking at the study overall: Unpaired chains resulted from sequencing bulk RNA of unsorted whole blood. Study-wide points: VDJdb matching, biased toward anti-spike CD8 responses, missed private and CD4 specificities.

The germline CDR1 and CDR2 sequences are SGHVS and FNYEAQ. The CDR3 length is 15 residues. V was pared by 5 bases and J by 7 bases, with 12 bases of the junction left unmatched. This TCR derives from an adult who was a healthcare worker with PCR-confirmed SARS-CoV-2 infection or an uninfected control (not recorded which). V and J are TRBV7-6 and TRBJ1-2; 8 nucleotides align to TRBD1. The sequenced sample was whole blood. The CDR3 region has the DNA TGTGCCAGCAGCCCCGGACAGGGAGAACGGGGTGGCTACACCTTC. It translates to CASSPGQGERGGYTF. Complete variable domain (other parts from reference TRBV7-6 and TRBJ1-2): GAGVSQSPRYKVTKRGQDVALRCDPISGHVSLYWYRQALGQGPEFLTYFNYEAQQDKSGLPNDRFSAERPEGSISTLTIQRTEQRDSAMYRCASSPGQGERGGYTFGSGTRLTVV.